This T cell receptor (beta chain) was observed in a study of response to subunit inactivated influenza vaccine (dated by TCRdb to the late 2010s). Regarding the complete study: Deep quantitative profiling of the T cell receptor repertoire was used in the study to follow responses to a trivalent subunit inactivated influenza vaccine. Overall study results and their limits: It was suggested by the authors that each seasonal influenza vaccination may recruit only a limited number of new T cells.

Library preparation used RT-PCR. Sequencer: Illumina HiSeq 2500. TCRdb reanalyzed the raw reads on its own, using fastp at Q25 for trimming and MiXCR for clone calling, and kept in-frame beta chains. Entries that share a CDR3 protein sequence are merged under the most common genes and DNA. The sample records 500,000 or so distinct CDR3 sequences, about 17% of which are singletons. Around 3% of the sample comes from the top ten. This clonotype was detected a few times. It lacks a known antigen. No base qualities exist here, and no much larger clone lies one base off it. This receptor was obtained from a man between 50 and 70 years old who received an inactivated influenza vaccine. Donor details come from another sample of the same person, matched by shared clones. This specimen consisted of CD4+ T cells sorted from PBMCs, obtained 23 to 25 months after vaccination.

The bases read TGTGCCATGAAAGCGGGAGCGGGCACAGATACGCAGTATTTT. Its coded protein is CAMKAGAGTDTQYF. The rearranged chain carries TRBV10-3 and TRBJ2-3, with 8 bases aligning to TRBD2. According to the germline V gene, CDR1 reads ENHRY and CDR2 reads SYGVKD. After removal of 9 bases from V and 1 base from J, the junction retains 6 bases not matched to a gene. Spanning cysteine to phenylalanine, the CDR3 consists of 14 amino acids. The sequence is cut down to CDR3 DNA, 42 bases in frame from base 1.